The present T cell receptor (beta chain) was sequenced within a study of CD8 T cells in Susac syndrome. Study information: The sequenced Susac syndrome patients comprised roughly 6 with active disease and roughly eight in remission. Patients with Susac syndrome were therapy-naive, treated with corticosteroids, or treated with intravenous immunoglobulin alone when blood was collected.

The V gene's germline CDR1 is LGHDT and CDR2 YNNKEL (reference sequence). The CDR3 totals 13 residues. Trimming left V 4 bases short and J 4 bases short, with 10 bases between. Random hexamers primed reverse transcription of about 0.45 to 1 ug RNA. By means of immunoSEQ multiplex PCR, TCR beta CDR3 spanning 54 Vbeta and 13 Jbeta underwent amplification. TCRdb recomputed calls from the immunoSEQ multiplex PCR reads with MiXCR, one row per CDR3 protein. The sample yields approximately 120,000 distinct CDR3 sequences, around 94% seen once. Sequencing of TCR beta drew on CD8+ and CD4+ T cells from blood. Source material: CD8+ T cells from PBMCs. The clonotype comes from a human donor with Susac syndrome. The J gene is TRBJ1-1, the V gene TRBV3-1; D remains ambiguous. In nucleotides, the CDR3 is TGTGCCAGCAGCCCCACTAGAGGCACTGAAGCTTTCTTT. It yields the protein CASSPTRGTEAFF.